This TCR beta chain was identified during a study of T-cell memory formation after mild COVID-19 (dated by TCRdb to about 2021). Regarding the study in general: Most TCR sequence clusters were specific to one of the two donors. In a couple of donors, T-cell clones that expanded and contracted after mild COVID-19 were tracked by sequencing TCRalpha and TCRbeta repertoires over time. The cohort was made up of two young adult volunteers, one female and one male, who were previously healthy.

The instrument was an Illumina NovaSeq 6000. TCRalpha and TCRbeta cDNA libraries were built by 5'RACE with constant-segment primers, adding sample barcodes and unique molecular identifiers. RNA was extracted from every sample with Trizol reagent. Library amplification was performed in two PCR steps, and a second sample barcode and Illumina TruSeq adapters were introduced in the second step. Libraries were sequenced on an Illumina NovaSeq with 2 x 150 bp paired-end reads. In the source study's methods: Demultiplexing of reads and collapsing into UMI-guided consensus sequences were performed with migec v1.2.7. With mixcr v2.1.11, UMI consensuses were aligned to TRA and TRB V and J templates and assembled into clonotypes. A clonotype was counted as expanded or contracted only when both edgeR and NoisET called the clonotype significant, with the noise models trained on biological replicates. For edgeR calls, a false discovery rate-adjusted p below 0.01 and a log2 fold-change threshold of 1 were applied. As an exploratory analysis of dynamics, max-normalized trajectories of the 1000 most abundant clonotypes were examined with PCA combined with hierarchical clustering. Separately sequenced CD4+ and CD8+ repertoires were used to assign the CD4 or CD8 phenotype of responding clones. TCRdb applied fastp at Q25 and MiXCR to the public reads, then kept only in-frame beta chains. Records with the same CDR3 protein are collapsed into one entry carrying the most frequent genes and DNA. These V and J calls rely on TCRdb rather than the paper's analysis. Counted in this sample were about 210,000 distinct CDR3 sequences; 27% of them appeared once. The leading ten clones occupy about an eighth of the sample.

Ficoll-Paque density gradient centrifugation was the method used to isolate PBMCs. Here is what the overall study found, with its caveats: Clones contracting from day 15 to 85 had balanced CD4/CD8 phenotypes, while a second wave expanding from day 15 to 37 was biased towards CD4+. Whether the second-wave clones peaking on day 37 were SARS-CoV-2 specific was not confirmed. Contracting CD4+ clones turned up mainly in the CM and EM memory subsets, whereas EMRA was where CD8+ clones were enriched. The study covered only two mild cases, and larger cohorts including severe cases with pre-infection samples were considered necessary. The detection of some responding clones in pre-infection memory suggests that pre-existing cross-reactive memory T cells joined the SARS-CoV-2 response.

The CDR3 spans 16 residues, from the cysteine through the phenylalanine. Only the CDR3 DNA stays, 48 bases, in frame from base 1. Cut back by 0 bases and 2 bases, the V and J ends lie 15 bases apart. The germline V gene encodes CDR1 SGHRS and CDR2 YFSETQ. Note on this clonotype: This clone's antigen is unknown. No base-level quality is on record; no much larger clone is a single base apart.

The receptor was derived from an adult woman who had mild COVID-19 (a few samples of this study predate the infection). The sample titles of this study are shuffled in the database, so cell type and time point are left out; the donor was told from shared clones. The material sequenced was PBMCs or a T cell subset sorted from them (not recorded which). The chain is made from TRBV5-1 and TRBJ2-7; a weak D assignment points to TRBD2 (7 bases agree). The CDR3 region has the sequence CASSLVPAGAAYEQYF. DNA sequence: TGCGCCAGCAGCTTGGTCCCGGCGGGGGCGGCCTACGAGCAGTACTTC.